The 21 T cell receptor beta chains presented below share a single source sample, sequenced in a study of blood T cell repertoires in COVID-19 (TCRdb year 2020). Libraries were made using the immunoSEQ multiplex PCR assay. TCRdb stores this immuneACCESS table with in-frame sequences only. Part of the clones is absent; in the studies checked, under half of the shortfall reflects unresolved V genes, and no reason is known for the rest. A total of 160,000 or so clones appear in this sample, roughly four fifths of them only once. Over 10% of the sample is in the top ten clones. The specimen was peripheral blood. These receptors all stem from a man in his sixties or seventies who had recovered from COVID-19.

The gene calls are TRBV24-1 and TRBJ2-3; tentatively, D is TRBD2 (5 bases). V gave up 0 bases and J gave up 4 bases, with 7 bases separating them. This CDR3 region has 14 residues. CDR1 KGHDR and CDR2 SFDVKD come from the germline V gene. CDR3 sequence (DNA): TGTGCCACCAGTGATTTGGGACTGTCAGATACGCAGTATTTT. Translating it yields CATSDLGLSDTQYF.

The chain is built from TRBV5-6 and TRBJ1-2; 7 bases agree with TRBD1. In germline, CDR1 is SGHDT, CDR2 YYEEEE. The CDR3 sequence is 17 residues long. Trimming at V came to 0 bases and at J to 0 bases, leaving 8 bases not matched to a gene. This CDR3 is CASSLGTGVRANYGYTF. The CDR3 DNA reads TGTGCCAGCAGCTTGGGGACAGGTGTCAGAGCTAACTATGGCTACACCTTC. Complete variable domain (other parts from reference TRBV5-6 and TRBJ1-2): DAGVTQSPTHLIKTRGQQVTLRCSPKSGHDTVSWYQQALGQGPQFIFQYYEEEERQRGNFPDRFSGHQFPNYSSELNVNALLLGDSALYLCASSLGTGVRANYGYTFGSGTRLTVV.

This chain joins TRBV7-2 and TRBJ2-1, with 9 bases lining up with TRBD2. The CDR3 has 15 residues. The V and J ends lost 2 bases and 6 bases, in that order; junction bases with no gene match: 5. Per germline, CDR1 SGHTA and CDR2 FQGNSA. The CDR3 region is CASSLWSSGSNEQFF. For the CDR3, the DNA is TGTGCCAGCAGCTTATGGAGTAGCGGGAGCAATGAGCAGTTCTTC.

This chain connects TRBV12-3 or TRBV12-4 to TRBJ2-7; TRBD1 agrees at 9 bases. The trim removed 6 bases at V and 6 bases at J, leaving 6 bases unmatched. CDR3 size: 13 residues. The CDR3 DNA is TGTGCCAGCAGCAAACAGGGGGCAGGCGAGCAGTACTTC. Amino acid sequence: CASSKQGAGEQYF.

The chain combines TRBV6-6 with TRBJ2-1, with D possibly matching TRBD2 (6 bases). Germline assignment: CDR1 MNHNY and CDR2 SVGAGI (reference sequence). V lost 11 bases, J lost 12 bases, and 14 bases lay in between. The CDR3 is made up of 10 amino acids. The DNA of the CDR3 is TGTGCCTCAAGTGGGGGAGGGCAGTTCTTC. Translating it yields CASSGGGQFF.

The CDR3 loop reads CASSEEGRLNGNEQFF. CDR3 sequence (DNA): TGTGCCAGCAGTGAGGAAGGCAGGCTAAATGGGAATGAGCAGTTCTTC. J is TRBJ2-1 and V is TRBV6-1; no firm D call. The germline V and J ends were trimmed by 3 bases and 7 bases, with 19 bases remaining between them. This CDR3 is built from 16 residues. The V gene's germline CDR1 is MNHNS and CDR2 SASEGT.

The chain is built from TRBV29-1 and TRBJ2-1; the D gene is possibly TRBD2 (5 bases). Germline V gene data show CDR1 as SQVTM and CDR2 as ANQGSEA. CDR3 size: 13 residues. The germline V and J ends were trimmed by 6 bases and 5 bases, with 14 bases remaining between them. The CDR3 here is CSVGATPDNEQFF. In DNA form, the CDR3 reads TGCAGCGTGGGAGCTACCCCCGACAATGAGCAGTTCTTC.

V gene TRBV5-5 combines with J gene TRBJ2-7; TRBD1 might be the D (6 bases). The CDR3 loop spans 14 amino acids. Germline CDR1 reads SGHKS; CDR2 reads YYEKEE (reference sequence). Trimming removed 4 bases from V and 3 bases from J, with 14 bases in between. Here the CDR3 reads CASSLGTGNYEQYF. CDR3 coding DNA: TGTGCCAGCAGCCTCGGAACAGGGAACTACGAGCAGTACTTC.

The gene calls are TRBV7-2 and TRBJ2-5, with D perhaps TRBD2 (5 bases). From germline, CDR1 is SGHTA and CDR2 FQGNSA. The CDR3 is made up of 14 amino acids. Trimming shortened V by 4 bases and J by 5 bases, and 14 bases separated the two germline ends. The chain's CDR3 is CASSSRLLSETQYF. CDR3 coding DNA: TGTGCCAGCAGCTCTCGACTACTCTCGGAGACCCAGTACTTC.

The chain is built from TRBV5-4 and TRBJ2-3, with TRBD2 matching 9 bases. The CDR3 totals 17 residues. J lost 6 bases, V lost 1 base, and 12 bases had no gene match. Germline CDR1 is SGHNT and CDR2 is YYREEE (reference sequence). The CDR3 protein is CASSLSWREGLGDTQYF. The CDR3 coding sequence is TGTGCCAGCAGCTTGAGTTGGCGGGAGGGCCTAGGTGATACGCAGTATTTT.

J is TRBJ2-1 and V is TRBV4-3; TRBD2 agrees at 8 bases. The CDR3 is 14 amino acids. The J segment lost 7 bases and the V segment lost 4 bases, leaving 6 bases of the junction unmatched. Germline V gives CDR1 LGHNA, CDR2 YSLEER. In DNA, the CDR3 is TGCGCCAGCAGCCCGGGACTAGTGATTAATGAGCAGTTCTTC. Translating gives CASSPGLVINEQFF.

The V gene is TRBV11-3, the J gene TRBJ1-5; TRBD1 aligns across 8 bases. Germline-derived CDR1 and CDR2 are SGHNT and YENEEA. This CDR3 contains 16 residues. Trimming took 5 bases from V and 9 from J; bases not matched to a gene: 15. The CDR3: CASSPGPQQGGMPQHF. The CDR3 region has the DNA TGTGCCAGCAGCCCTGGCCCTCAACAGGGGGGTATGCCCCAGCATTTT.

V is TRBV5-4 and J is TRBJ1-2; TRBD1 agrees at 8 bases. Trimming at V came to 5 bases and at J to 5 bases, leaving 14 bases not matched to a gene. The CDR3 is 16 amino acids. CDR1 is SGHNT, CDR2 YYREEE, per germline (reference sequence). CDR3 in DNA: TGTGCCAGCAGTTCCAACGGACAGGGAGTCTCTTATGGCTACACCTTC. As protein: CASSSNGQGVSYGYTF.

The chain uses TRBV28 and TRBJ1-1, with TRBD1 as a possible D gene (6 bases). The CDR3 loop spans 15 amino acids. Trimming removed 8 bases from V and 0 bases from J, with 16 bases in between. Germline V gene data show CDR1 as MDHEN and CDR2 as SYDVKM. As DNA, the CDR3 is TGTGCCAGCCCCCCCCGGCAGGGGATGAACACTGAAGCTTTCTTT. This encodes CASPPRQGMNTEAFF.

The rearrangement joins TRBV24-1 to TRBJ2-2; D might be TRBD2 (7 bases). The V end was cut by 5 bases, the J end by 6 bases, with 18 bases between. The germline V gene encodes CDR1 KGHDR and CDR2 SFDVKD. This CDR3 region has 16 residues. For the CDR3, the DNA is TGTGCCACCAGTGGCCGGGACGGGGGGCAGTCCGGGGAGCTGTTTTTT. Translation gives CATSGRDGGQSGELFF.

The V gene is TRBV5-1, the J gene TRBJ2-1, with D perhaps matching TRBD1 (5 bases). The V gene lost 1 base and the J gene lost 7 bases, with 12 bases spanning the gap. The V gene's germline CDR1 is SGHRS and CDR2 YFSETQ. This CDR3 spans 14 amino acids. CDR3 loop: CASSLPTANNEQFF. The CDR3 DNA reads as TGCGCCAGCAGCTTGCCGACAGCTAATAATGAGCAGTTCTTC.

CDR3 coding DNA: TGCAGCGTTCGTAGCGGGGGGTTCACAGATACGCAGTATTTT. It translates to CSVRSGGFTDTQYF. The gene calls are TRBV29-1 and TRBJ2-3, with TRBD2 identical over 10 bases. Germline assignment: CDR1 SQVTM and CDR2 ANQGSEA. Trimming cost V 5 bases and J 2 bases; bases outside gene matches: 4. The CDR3 sequence is 14 residues long.

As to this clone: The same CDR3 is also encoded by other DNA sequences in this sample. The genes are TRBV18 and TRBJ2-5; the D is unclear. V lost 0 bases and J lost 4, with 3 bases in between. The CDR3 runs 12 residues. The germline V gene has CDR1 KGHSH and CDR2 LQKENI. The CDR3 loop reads CASSPPRETQYF. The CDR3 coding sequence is TGTGCCAGCTCACCACCGAGAGAGACCCAGTACTTC.

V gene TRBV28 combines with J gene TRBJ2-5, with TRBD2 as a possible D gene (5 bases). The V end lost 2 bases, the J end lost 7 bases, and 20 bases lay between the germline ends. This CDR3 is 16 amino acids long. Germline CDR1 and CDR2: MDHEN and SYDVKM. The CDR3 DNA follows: TGTGCCAGCAGTTTAGTGGGGATAGCGAATACCAGGACCCAGTACTTC. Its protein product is CASSLVGIANTRTQYF.

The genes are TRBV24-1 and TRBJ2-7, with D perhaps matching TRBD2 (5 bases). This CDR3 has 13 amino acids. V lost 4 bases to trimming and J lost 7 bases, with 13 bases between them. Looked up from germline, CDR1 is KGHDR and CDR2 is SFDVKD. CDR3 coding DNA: TGTGCCACCAGTGACCCCAGCGGAGCGGAGCAGTACTTC. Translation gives CATSDPSGAEQYF.

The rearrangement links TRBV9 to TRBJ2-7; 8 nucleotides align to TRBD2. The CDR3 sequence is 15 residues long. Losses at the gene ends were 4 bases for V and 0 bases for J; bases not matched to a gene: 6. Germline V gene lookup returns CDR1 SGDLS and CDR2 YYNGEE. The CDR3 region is CASSPTSGSSYEQYF. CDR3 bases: TGTGCCAGCAGCCCCACGAGCGGGAGCTCCTACGAGCAGTACTTC.